The next 6 T cell receptor beta chains were all read from a single sample in a study of OX40 agonist ivuxolimab in advanced cancers. The assay was immunoSEQ multiplex PCR, and TCRdb's table has in-frame clones only and misses some. The sample shows 30,000 to 35,000 clones, roughly 80% of them seen only once. The source was CD4+ or CD8+ T cells sorted from blood, collected in a trial of the OX40 agonist ivuxolimab. The origin of the receptors is an adult with an advanced solid tumor such as melanoma, head and neck, liver or kidney cancer.

The chain links TRBV7-8 to TRBJ1-4; perhaps TRBD1 as D (5 bases). V dropped 4 bases and J dropped 5 bases, with 17 bases sitting between them. The length of the CDR3 is 16 residues. Germline assignment: CDR1 SGHVS and CDR2 FQNEAQ. Written as DNA, the CDR3 is TGTGCCAGCAGCTCACAGACCGGGACGGGGAATGAAAAACTGTTTTTT. It yields the protein CASSSQTGTGNEKLFF.

The rearrangement links TRBV2 to TRBJ1-2; D gene ambiguous. V lost 4 bases and J lost 3, with 12 bases in between. Germline CDR1 SNHLY, CDR2 FYNNEI. The CDR3 consists of 14 residues. The chain's CDR3 is CASSGASDHYGYTF. In DNA, the CDR3 is TGTGCCAGCAGTGGAGCCTCGGACCACTATGGCTACACCTTC.

The chain joins TRBV7-3 to TRBJ1-2; TRBD1 might be the D (6 bases). From germline, CDR1 is SGHTA and CDR2 FQGTGA. Trimming left V 4 bases short and J 6 bases short, with 12 bases between. This CDR3 has 13 residues. As DNA, the CDR3 is TGTGCCAGCAGCTCCCGAGGGGGGGATGGCTACACCTTC. Amino acid sequence: CASSSRGGDGYTF.

The chain has TRBV29-1 and TRBJ2-1; 11 positions match TRBD2. Germline trimming cut 0 bases from V and 10 bases from J; bases unmatched to any gene: 8. CDR1 is SQVTM and CDR2 is ANQGSEA in the germline V gene. This CDR3 has 15 residues. The CDR3 DNA follows: TGCAGCGTTGAAGATTCAACTAGCGGGGGACAGGAGCAGTTCTTC. Translating gives CSVEDSTSGGQEQFF.

The chain carries TRBV6-5 and TRBJ1-2, with 7 bases lining up with TRBD1. The germline gives CDR1 MNHEY, CDR2 SVGAGI. The CDR3 contains 13 residues. J gave up 3 bases and V 5 bases, and 3 bases lay outside the gene matches. The CDR3 bases are TGTGCCAGCAGTCGAGGGGGCGACTATGGCTACACCTTC. It encodes CASSRGGDYGYTF.

The gene calls are TRBV6-6 and TRBJ1-6; D ambiguous. Germline V gene data show CDR1 as MNHNY and CDR2 as SVGAGI (reference sequence). V dropped 3 bases and J dropped 9 bases, with 15 bases sitting between them. The CDR3 has 15 residues. CDR3: CASSYSSGAGSPLHF. Written as DNA, the CDR3 is TGTGCCAGCAGTTATTCATCAGGCGCGGGTTCACCCCTCCACTTT.